The TCR beta chain described here comes from a study of neoadjuvant nivolumab and ipilimumab in lung cancer (TCRdb year 2020). Concerning the study at large: In the NEOSTAR trial, nivolumab was administered intravenously at 3 mg/kg on days 1, 15 and 29, and the combination arm also received ipilimumab 1 mg/kg on day 1 only. A total of 44 patients with operable NSCLC were treated in the trial, with approximately 23 randomized to nivolumab monotherapy and about 21 randomized to nivolumab plus ipilimumab. The primary trial endpoint was the major pathologic response (MPR) rate in the intention-to-treat population in each study arm. Seven patients had matched pretherapy and resected tumor pairs analyzed, with four treated with nivolumab and three with nivolumab plus ipilimumab. The study compared TCR repertoires in pretherapy (baseline) peripheral blood with TCR repertoires in tumors resected at surgery following neoadjuvant immune checkpoint blockade. General study outcomes and caveats: No significant correlation was found between TCR clonality and pathologic tumor regression, and only one major-pathologic-response sample was available for the clonality analysis. TCR sequencing was performed in a small number of samples. TCR richness and clonality were greater in resected tumors than in tumor-adjacent uninvolved lung, and increases were seen in more dual-therapy-treated tumors. TCR richness in pretherapy blood showed a positive correlation with richness in tumors resected after neoadjuvant therapy (Spearman R ≈ 0.8). From pretherapy to surgery, increases in tumor T-cell richness and clonality were observed in three of three dual-therapy tumors but in only two of four nivolumab-treated tumors.

Worth noting for this clone: What this receptor recognizes is not known. Within one base of it there is no much larger clone, and no base qualities were kept.

The time point label here, explained by the study, means: pretherapy, before neoadjuvant immune checkpoint inhibitors. The samples were taken from NEOSTAR, a phase 2 randomized trial in operable NSCLC that tested neoadjuvant nivolumab or nivolumab plus ipilimumab, followed by surgery. CDR1 and CDR2 (MNHEY, SMNVEV) derive from the germline V gene (reference sequence). There are 15 amino acids in the CDR3, from cysteine to phenylalanine inclusive. The kept DNA is CDR3 alone, 45 bases in frame from the first base. V is clipped by 5 bases and J by 0 bases, and the sequence between their germline boundaries is 8 bases long. Libraries came from the immunoSEQ multiplex PCR assay. Per the original workflow: Repertoires were summarized in terms of richness and clonality, and significantly expanded and contracted clones between pre- and post-therapy samples were identified. This immuneACCESS table, as held by TCRdb, lists in-frame sequences with V and J called but not all clones. Of the missing ones, under half trace to an unresolved V gene in checked studies; the others have no known cause. The DNA gave D and trimming, while V, J and clone size come from that table. For this sample the table gives around 30,000 clones, of which around 80% were detected only once. 5.5% to 6.5% of the sample lies in the top ten.

The origin of this receptor is an adult with non-small cell lung cancer. The chain uses TRBV27 and TRBJ1-6; TRBD1 is a possible D gene, resting on 6 matching bases. Sequencing used peripheral blood, obtained before neoadjuvant nivolumab, alone or with ipilimumab. The DNA reads as follows: TGTGCCAGCAGTCCGGACAGCTCCTATAATTCACCCCTCCACTTT. It codes for CASSPDSSYNSPLHF.